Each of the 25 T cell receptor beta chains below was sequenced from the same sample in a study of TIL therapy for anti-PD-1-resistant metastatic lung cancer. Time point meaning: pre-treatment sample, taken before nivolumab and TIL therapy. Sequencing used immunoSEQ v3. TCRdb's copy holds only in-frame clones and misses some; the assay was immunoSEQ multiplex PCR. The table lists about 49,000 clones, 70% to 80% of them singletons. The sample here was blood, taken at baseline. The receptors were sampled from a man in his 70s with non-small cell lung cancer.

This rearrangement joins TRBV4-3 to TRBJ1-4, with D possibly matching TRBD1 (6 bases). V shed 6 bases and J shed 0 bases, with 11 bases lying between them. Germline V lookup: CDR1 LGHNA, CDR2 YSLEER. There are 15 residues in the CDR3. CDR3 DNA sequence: TGCGCCAGCAGTTTAGGGGGGGCAACTAATGAAAAACTGTTTTTT. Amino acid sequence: CASSLGGATNEKLFF.

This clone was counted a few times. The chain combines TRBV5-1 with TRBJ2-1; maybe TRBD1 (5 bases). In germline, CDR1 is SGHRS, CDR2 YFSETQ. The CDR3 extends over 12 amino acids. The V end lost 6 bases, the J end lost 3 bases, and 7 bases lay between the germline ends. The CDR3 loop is CASTTDYNEQFF. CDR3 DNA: TGCGCCAGCACGACAGACTACAATGAGCAGTTCTTC.

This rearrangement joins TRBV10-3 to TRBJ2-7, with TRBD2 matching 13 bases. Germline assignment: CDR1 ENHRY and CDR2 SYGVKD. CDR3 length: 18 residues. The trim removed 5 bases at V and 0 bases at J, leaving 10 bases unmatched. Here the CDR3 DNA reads TGTGCCATCAGTCCCCAGGGACTAGCGGGAAGGAGCTCCTACGAGCAGTACTTC. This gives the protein CAISPQGLAGRSSYEQYF.

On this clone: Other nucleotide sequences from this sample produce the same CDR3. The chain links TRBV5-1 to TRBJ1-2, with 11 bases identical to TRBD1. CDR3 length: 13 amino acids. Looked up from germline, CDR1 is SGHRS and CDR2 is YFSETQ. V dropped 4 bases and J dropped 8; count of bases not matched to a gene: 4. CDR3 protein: CASSLGQGGGYTF. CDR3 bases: TGCGCCAGCAGCCTGGGACAGGGGGGCGGCTACACCTTC.

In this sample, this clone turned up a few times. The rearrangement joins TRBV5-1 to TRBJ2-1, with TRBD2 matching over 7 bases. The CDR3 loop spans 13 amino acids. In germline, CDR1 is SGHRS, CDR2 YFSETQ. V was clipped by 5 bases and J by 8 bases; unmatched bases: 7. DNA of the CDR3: TGCGCCAGCAGGGCCGGGACTACGGATGAGCAGTTCTTC. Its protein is CASRAGTTDEQFF.

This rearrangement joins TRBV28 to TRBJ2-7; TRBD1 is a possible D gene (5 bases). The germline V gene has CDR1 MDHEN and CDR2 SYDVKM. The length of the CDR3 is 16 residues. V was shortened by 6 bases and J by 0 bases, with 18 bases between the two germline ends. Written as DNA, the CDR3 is TGTGCCAGCAGCTCCGACCCAAGGGGCCGCTCCTACGAGCAGTACTTC. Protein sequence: CASSSDPRGRSYEQYF.

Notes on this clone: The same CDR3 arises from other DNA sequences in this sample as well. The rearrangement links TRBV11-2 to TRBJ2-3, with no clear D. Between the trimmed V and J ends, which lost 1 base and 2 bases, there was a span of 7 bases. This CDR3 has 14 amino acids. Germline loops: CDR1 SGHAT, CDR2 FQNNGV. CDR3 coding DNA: TGTGCCAGCAGCTTAGTAGGGTTCACAGATACGCAGTATTTT. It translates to CASSLVGFTDTQYF. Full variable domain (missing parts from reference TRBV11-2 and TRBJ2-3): EAGVAQSPRYKIIEKRQSVAFWCNPISGHATLYWYQQILGQGPKLLIQFQNNGVVDDSQLPKDRFSAERLKGVDSTLKIQPAKLEDSAVYLCASSLVGFTDTQYFGPGTRLTVL.

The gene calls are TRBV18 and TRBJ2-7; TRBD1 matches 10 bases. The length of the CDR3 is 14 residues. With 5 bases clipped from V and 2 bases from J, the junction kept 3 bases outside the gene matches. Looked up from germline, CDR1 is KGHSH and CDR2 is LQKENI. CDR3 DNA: TGTGCCAGCTCAACCGGGACAGGGGCCTACGAGCAGTACTTC. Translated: CASSTGTGAYEQYF.

The chain's CDR3 is CATSRQNLYQETQYF. DNA of the CDR3: TGTGCCACCTCTCGACAGAACCTGTACCAAGAGACCCAGTACTTC. The chain has TRBV10-3 and TRBJ2-5; tentative D call: TRBD1 (5 bases). V gave up 10 bases and J gave up 0 bases, with 18 bases separating them. The CDR3 sequence is 15 residues long. From germline, CDR1 is ENHRY and CDR2 SYGVKD.

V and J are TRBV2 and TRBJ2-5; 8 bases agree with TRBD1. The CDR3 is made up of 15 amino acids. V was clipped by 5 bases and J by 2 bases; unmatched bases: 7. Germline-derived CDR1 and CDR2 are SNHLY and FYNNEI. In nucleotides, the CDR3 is TGTGCCAGCAGTATCACAGGGGGGACGCAAGAGACCCAGTACTTC. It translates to CASSITGGTQETQYF. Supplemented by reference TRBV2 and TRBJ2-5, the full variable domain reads EPEVTQTPSHQVTQMGQEVILRCVPISNHLYFYWYRQILGQKVEFLVSFYNNEISEKSEIFDDQFSVERPDGSNFTLKIRSTKLEDSAMYFCASSITGGTQETQYFGPGTRLLVL.

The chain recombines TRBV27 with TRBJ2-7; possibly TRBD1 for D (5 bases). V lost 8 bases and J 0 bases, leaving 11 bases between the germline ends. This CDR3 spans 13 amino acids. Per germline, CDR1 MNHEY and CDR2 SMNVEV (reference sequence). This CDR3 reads CASGSGSSYEQYF. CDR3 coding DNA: TGTGCCAGCGGATCAGGGTCCTCCTACGAGCAGTACTTC.

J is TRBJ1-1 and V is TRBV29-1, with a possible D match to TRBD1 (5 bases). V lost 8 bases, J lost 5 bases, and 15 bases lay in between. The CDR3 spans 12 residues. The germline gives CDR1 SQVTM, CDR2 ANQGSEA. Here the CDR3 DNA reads TGCAGCCGCAAGCGGGGGGGAACTGAAGCTTTCTTT. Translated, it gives CSRKRGGTEAFF.

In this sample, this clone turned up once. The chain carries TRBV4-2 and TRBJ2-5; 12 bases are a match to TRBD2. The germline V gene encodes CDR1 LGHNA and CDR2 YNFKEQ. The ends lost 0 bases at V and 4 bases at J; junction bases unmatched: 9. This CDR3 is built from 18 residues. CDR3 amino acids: CASSQEPLAGGTGETQYF. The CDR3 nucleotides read TGTGCCAGCAGCCAAGAGCCCCTAGCGGGAGGGACAGGAGAGACCCAGTACTTC.

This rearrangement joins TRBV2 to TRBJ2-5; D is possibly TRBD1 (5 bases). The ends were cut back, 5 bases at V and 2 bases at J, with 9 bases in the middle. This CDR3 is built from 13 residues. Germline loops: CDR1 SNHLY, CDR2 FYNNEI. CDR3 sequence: CASSWTMQETQYF. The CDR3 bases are TGTGCCAGCAGTTGGACAATGCAAGAGACCCAGTACTTC.

The CDR3 coding sequence is TGTGCCAGCAGCTTGCGGGAAAGTTCGAATAATTCACCCCTCCACTTT. Residues: CASSLRESSNNSPLHF. V and J are TRBV5-6 and TRBJ1-6, with no clear D. Germline CDR1 SGHDT, CDR2 YYEEEE. Trimming stripped 1 base from V and 5 bases from J, with 13 bases between. This CDR3 is 16 amino acids long.

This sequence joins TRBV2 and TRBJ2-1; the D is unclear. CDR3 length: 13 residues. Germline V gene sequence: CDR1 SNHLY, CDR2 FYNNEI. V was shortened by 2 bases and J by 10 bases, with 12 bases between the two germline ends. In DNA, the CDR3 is TGTGCCAGCAGTGAAAGCACCACCCAGGAGCAGTTCTTC. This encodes CASSESTTQEQFF.

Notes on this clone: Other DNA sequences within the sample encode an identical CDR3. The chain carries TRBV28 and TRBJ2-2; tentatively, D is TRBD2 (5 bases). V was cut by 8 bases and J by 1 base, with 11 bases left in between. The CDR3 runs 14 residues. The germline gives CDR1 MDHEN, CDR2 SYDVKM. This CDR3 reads CASLSGGNTGELFF. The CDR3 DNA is TGTGCCAGCTTAAGCGGTGGGAACACCGGGGAGCTGTTTTTT.

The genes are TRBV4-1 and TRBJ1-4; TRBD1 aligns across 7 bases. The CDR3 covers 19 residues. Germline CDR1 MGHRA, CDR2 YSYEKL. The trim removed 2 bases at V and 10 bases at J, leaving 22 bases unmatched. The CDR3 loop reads CASSQPPIRGRKESGKLFF. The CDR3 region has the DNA TGCGCCAGCAGCCAACCCCCAATCAGGGGGAGGAAGGAAAGTGGAAAACTGTTTTTT.

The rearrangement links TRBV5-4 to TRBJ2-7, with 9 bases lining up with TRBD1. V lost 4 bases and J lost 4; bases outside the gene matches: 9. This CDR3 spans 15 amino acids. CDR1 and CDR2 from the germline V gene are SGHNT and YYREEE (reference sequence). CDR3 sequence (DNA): TGTGCCAGCAGCGATTTCACAGGGGGCGCATACGAGCAGTACTTC. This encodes CASSDFTGGAYEQYF.

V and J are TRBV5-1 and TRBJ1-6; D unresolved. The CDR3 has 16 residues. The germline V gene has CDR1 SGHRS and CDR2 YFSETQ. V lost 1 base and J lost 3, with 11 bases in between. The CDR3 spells CASSLTTEHYNSPLHF. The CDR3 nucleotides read TGCGCCAGCAGCTTGACCACGGAGCACTATAATTCACCCCTCCACTTT.

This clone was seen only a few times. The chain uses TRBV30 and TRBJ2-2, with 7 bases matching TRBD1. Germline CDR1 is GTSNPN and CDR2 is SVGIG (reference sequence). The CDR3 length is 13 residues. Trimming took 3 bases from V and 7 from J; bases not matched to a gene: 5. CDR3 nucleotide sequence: TGTGCCTGGAGCCAGACAGGGAACGGGGAGCTGTTTTTT. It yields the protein CAWSQTGNGELFF.

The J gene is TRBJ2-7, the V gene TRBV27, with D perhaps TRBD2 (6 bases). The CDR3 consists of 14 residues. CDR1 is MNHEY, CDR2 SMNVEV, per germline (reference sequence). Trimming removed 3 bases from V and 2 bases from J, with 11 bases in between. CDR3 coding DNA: TGTGCCAGCAGTTTCAGGGCGGGGCCCTACGAGCAGTACTTC. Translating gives CASSFRAGPYEQYF.

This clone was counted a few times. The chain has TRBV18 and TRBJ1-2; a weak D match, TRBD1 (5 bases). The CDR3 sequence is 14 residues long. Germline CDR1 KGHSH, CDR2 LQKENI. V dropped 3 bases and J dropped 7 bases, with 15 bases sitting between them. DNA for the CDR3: TGTGCCAGCTCACCGGAATTGGGGCGCGGTGGCTACACCTTC. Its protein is CASSPELGRGGYTF.

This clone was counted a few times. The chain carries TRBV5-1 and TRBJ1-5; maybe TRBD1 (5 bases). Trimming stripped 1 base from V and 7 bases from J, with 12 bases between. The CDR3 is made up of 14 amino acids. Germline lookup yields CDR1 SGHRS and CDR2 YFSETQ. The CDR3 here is CASSLRGEGQPQHF. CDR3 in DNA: TGCGCCAGCAGCTTGCGAGGGGAGGGGCAGCCCCAGCATTTT.

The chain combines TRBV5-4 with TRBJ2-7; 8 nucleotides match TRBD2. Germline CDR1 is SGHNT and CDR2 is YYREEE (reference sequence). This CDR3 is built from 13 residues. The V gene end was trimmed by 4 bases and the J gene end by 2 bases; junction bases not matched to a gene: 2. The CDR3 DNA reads TGTGCCAGCAGCGCGGGGGGCCCCTACGAGCAGTACTTC. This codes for CASSAGGPYEQYF.